This TCR beta chain was obtained from a study of early T cells in non-severe SARS-CoV-2 infection. Study-level background: Unpaired chains resulted from sequencing bulk RNA of unsorted whole blood. Overall study results and limits: The matching step, a VDJdb search, favored anti-spike CD8 responses and missed private and CD4 specificities.

This clonotype was counted ten times or more. Its antigen is not known. Unique molecular identifiers were attached to individual cDNA molecules. MiXCR, applied by TCRdb to the 5' RACE reads, yields one record per CDR3 protein. The profile shows 68,000 or so distinct CDR3 sequences, approximately 11% of them singletons. The CDR3 has 12 amino acids. Germline V gene lookup returns CDR1 DFQATT and CDR2 SNEGSKA (reference sequence). The V gene lost 2 bases and the J gene lost 7 bases, with 12 bases spanning the gap. This chain links TRBV20-1 with TRBJ2-7; D is unresolved. This clonotype originated in an adult who was a healthcare worker with PCR-confirmed SARS-CoV-2 infection or an uninfected control (not recorded which). The specimen sequenced was whole blood. The CDR3 reads CSARQALREQYF. The CDR3 DNA sequence: TGCAGTGCTAGACAGGCCTTACGGGAGCAGTACTTC.